Shown below are 10 T cell receptor beta chains from a single sample sequenced in a study of early T cells in non-severe SARS-CoV-2 infection. TCRdb independently ran MiXCR on the 5' RACE reads; one entry per CDR3 protein. The table records about 64,000 distinct CDR3 sequences, 20% of them present only once. This sample comprised whole blood, obtained at baseline. The receptors derive from an adult who was a healthcare worker with PCR-confirmed SARS-CoV-2 infection or an uninfected control (not recorded which).

This clonotype was picked up many times. The rearrangement uses TRBV6-5 and TRBJ2-1; 10 bases agree with TRBD2. Germline V lookup: CDR1 MNHEY, CDR2 SVGAGI. This CDR3 is built from 15 residues. V was pared by 6 bases and J by 7 bases, with 9 bases of the junction left unmatched. The CDR3 region has the DNA TGTGCCAGCAGGGAGCGGGGGGGGCTAGGGAATGAGCAGTTCTTC. Residues: CASRERGGLGNEQFF.

J is TRBJ1-1 and V is TRBV18; D not certain. This CDR3 region has 11 residues. Trimming took off 6 bases at V and 8 bases at J, with 10 bases between the two ends. Germline V gene data show CDR1 as KGHSH and CDR2 as LQKENI. The CDR3 here is CASSKTNEAFF. The CDR3 nucleotides are TGTGCCAGCTCGAAGACAAACGAAGCTTTCTTT.

There are a few counts of this clonotype. The rearrangement joins TRBV7-9 to TRBJ2-7; D remains unclear. Germline values: CDR1 SEHNR, CDR2 FQNEAQ (reference sequence). This CDR3 region has 13 residues. V dropped 1 base and J dropped 2 bases, with 6 bases sitting between them. This chain's CDR3 is CASSLVSPYEQYF. In DNA, the CDR3 is TGTGCCAGCAGCTTAGTCTCCCCCTACGAGCAGTACTTC.

The chain joins TRBV7-7 to TRBJ2-3; D remains unclear. Trimming cost V 5 bases and J 6 bases, with 12 bases left between them. The CDR3 spans 13 residues. Germline V gives CDR1 SSHAT, CDR2 FNYEAQ (reference sequence). The CDR3 is CASSVERWDTQYF. The CDR3 nucleotides read TGTGCCAGCAGCGTAGAGAGGTGGGATACGCAGTATTTT.

V and J are TRBV2 and TRBJ2-1; D perhaps matches TRBD1 (5 bases). Trimming removed 1 base from V and 9 bases from J, with 13 bases in between. Germline assignment: CDR1 SNHLY and CDR2 FYNNEI. The CDR3 consists of 14 residues. Written as DNA, the CDR3 is TGTGCCAGCAGTGAAGTGCCAGGGTTCAGTGAGCAGTTCTTC. Its translation: CASSEVPGFSEQFF.

This chain joins TRBV10-2 and TRBJ1-5, with D possibly TRBD1 on 5 matching bases. There are 15 residues in the CDR3. CDR1 is WSHSY, CDR2 SAAADI, per germline. The V end lost 2 bases, the J end lost 7 bases, and 15 bases lay between the germline ends. In DNA form, the CDR3 reads TGCGCCAGCAGTGAGAAGGGTCAGGGAAGGCAGCCCCAGCATTTT. It codes for CASSEKGQGRQPQHF.

The chain has TRBV27 and TRBJ1-6; D ambiguous. Germline V gives CDR1 MNHEY, CDR2 SMNVEV (reference sequence). This CDR3 spans 12 amino acids. CDR3 region: CASLHERRTLHF. Here the CDR3 DNA reads TGTGCTAGTTTGCATGAGCGTAGAACCCTCCACTTT.

V is TRBV20-1 and J is TRBJ1-6; a possible D gene is TRBD1 (5 bases). CDR1 is DFQATT and CDR2 is SNEGSKA in the germline V gene (reference sequence). The CDR3 runs to 13 residues. V lost 6 bases, J lost 10 bases, and 16 bases lay in between. The CDR3 region has the DNA TGCAGTGCAGGGACCGCGGGGCTATCACCCCTCCACTTT. Translation: CSAGTAGLSPLHF.

Ten or more counts support this clonotype. The rearrangement joins TRBV7-3 to TRBJ2-1; D perhaps matches TRBD2 (7 bases). The CDR3 contains 16 residues. The germline gives CDR1 SGHTA, CDR2 FQGTGA. Trimming left V 3 bases short and J 1 base short, with 13 bases between. DNA of the CDR3: TGTGCCAGCAGCTTGACCGGGGGGCTATCCTACAATGAGCAGTTCTTC. It encodes CASSLTGGLSYNEQFF.

The sample holds many counts of this clonotype. The rearrangement links TRBV10-3 to TRBJ2-6; D not resolved. The V end lost 11 bases, the J end lost 9 bases, and 8 bases lay between the germline ends. CDR3 length equals 10 residues. Germline CDR1 and CDR2: ENHRY and SYGVKD. CDR3 loop: CASGDNVLTF. In DNA form, the CDR3 reads TGTGCCTCGGGCGACAACGTCCTGACTTTC.